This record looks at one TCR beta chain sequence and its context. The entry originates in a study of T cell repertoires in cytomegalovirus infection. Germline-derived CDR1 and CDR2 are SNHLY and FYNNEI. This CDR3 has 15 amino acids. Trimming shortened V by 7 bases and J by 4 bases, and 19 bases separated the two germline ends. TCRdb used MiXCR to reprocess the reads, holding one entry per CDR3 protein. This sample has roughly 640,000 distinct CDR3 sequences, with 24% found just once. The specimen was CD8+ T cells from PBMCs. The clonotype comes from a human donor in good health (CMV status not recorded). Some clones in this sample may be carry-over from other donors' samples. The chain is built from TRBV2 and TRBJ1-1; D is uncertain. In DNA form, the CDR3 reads TGTGCCAGCATTCCACCCCGTGTGGGAGTCACTGAAGCTTTCTTT. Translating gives CASIPPRVGVTEAFF.